This entry concerns a single TCR beta chain. Which antigen it targets is not known. Qualities for individual bases were not recorded, and no much larger clone is one base off. TCRbeta CDR3 regions were amplified from genomic DNA using the immunoSEQ Assay, a bias-controlled multiplex PCR. The study's own analysis went as follows. The number of nucleated cells in each sample was estimated by amplification of reference gene primers within the assay. To quantify the absolute abundance of each unique TCRbeta CDR3 rearrangement, sequence reads were collapsed and filtered. For each sample, productive Simpson clonality was calculated by taking the square root of Simpson's diversity index across productive rearrangements. TCRdb re-hosts the immuneACCESS table, in-frame sequences only. Its copies lack some clones; in the studies checked, an unresolved V gene accounts for under half of them, and the cause for the rest is not known. That table supplies the V and J calls and clone size; D and trimming were determined from the DNA. Across this sample there are 30,000 to 50,000 clones, with over 80% seen only once. The ten largest clones capture nearly 25% of the sample.

This entry comes from a study of blood T cell repertoires in COVID-19 (dated by TCRdb to about 2020). Turning to the overall study: Samples covering the acute and convalescent phases of COVID-19 were provided by collaborators in the United States, Italy and Spain. The prospective study material was composed of cDNA or gDNA derived from T cells, B-cell-depleted T cells, or PBMCs. The dataset comprised deeply sampled blood TCRbeta repertoires from subjects exposed to, actively infected with, or recovered from COVID-19. The repertoires were released in a freely available public database meant as a resource for research on the immune response to SARS-CoV-2. The samples were drawn from two sources: the first 160 participants of the ongoing ImmuneRACE study, and over 950 subjects contributed by 6 global collaborators. The sample metadata nearly always contained a de-identified subject ID, COVID-19 status, age in years and sex. Where available, HLA class I and class II types were obtained from metadata supplied by the sample provider rather than from assay-based typing. Results the study describes overall, beyond this receptor: The amount of clinical and demographic metadata varied by source and participant and was provided uncurated.

The collaborating institutions used their own protocols to collect whole blood in K2EDTA tubes. For TCRbeta analysis, collaborators shipped samples as frozen whole blood, isolated PBMCs, or DNA extracted from either of those sample types. The germline V gene provides CDR1 SGDLS and CDR2 YYNGEE. The CDR3 numbers 14 residues from cysteine through phenylalanine. Only the CDR3 portion is preserved as DNA: 42 bases, with reading frame beginning at the first base. A distance of 9 bases separates the germline ends of V and J, which lose 0 bases and 3 bases respectively. This receptor chain uses TRBV9 and TRBJ1-2, with a tentative D gene TRBD1 over 6 matching bases. The sample taken for sequencing was peripheral blood. The clonotype originates from a man aged 50-59 years with active or convalescent COVID-19. Here is the DNA: TGTGCCAGCAGCGTAGAGGCAGGGGACTATGGCTACACCTTC. Its protein is CASSVEAGDYGYTF.